This T cell receptor (beta chain) comes out of a study of metastatic and nonmetastatic thyroid tumors. For the study at large: Blood and tumor or nodule tissue repertoires from malignant and benign thyroid patients were compared. Whole-study findings and limits: In both blood and tumor samples, TCR beta diversity was reported significantly higher for malignant than benign nodules.

All patients reached thyroid surgery having received no treatment beforehand. In the authors' methods: To classify distant metastasis in papillary thyroid cancer, a model was built from CDR3 differences across clinicopathological groups. TCRdb re-called clones via MiXCR from the PCR reads. These V and J calls originate from TCRdb's pipeline instead of the authors' own analysis. The sample records around 19,000 clones, around 30% being singletons. V lost 4 bases and J 7 bases, leaving 16 bases between the germline ends. The CDR3 has 14 amino acids. CDR1 is MGHDK, CDR2 SYGVNS, per germline. This clone appeared many times. Its target is not known. Possible read error: a much larger clone is one base away.

J is TRBJ1-2 and V is TRBV25-1; TRBD1 is a possible D gene (6 bases). Sequenced: blood. The sequence derives from a female donor with papillary thyroid cancer or a benign thyroid nodule (not recorded which). Some clones in this sample may be carry-over from other donors' samples. The chain's CDR3 is CASSGYGQGIGYTF. The DNA for the CDR3 is TGTGCCAGCAGTGGATACGGGCAGGGGATTGGCTACACCTTC.